This entry lists 21 T cell receptor beta chains sequenced from one sample in a study of T cell responses to AZD1222 COVID-19 vaccine. TCRdb's table, derived via immunoSEQ multiplex PCR, lists solely in-frame clones and lacks some. The data show over 90,000 clones, 84% seen once. The starting material was peripheral blood, obtained on day 0 of AZD1222 vaccination. Every receptor here comes from an adult in good health.

The gene calls are TRBV7-9 and TRBJ1-1; D not certain. Germline-derived CDR1 and CDR2 are SEHNR and FQNEAQ (reference sequence). The CDR3 runs 13 residues. V lost 5 bases, J lost 3 bases, and 10 bases lay in between. CDR3 coding DNA: TGTGCCAGCAGCCCCCTTAACTACACTGAAGCTTTCTTT. As protein: CASSPLNYTEAFF.

By sample share, this clone is large. CDR3 in DNA: TGTGCCAGCAGCTTAGGCATGTCATTCTTTGACTATGGCTACACCTTC. Translated, it gives CASSLGMSFFDYGYTF. This chain links TRBV13 with TRBJ1-2; D unclear. Trimming took 0 bases from V and 3 from J, leaving 14 bases between them. The CDR3 is 16 residues long. Germline V gene lookup returns CDR1 PRHDT and CDR2 FYEKMQ (reference sequence).

The rearrangement links TRBV28 to TRBJ2-7, with 11 bases fitting TRBD2. CDR3 size: 15 residues. The V gene end was trimmed by 6 bases and the J gene end by 4 bases; junction bases not matched to a gene: 8. Germline-derived CDR1 and CDR2 are MDHEN and SYDVKM. CDR3 protein: CASRALAGGWYEQYF. The CDR3 coding sequence is TGTGCCAGCAGAGCCCTAGCGGGAGGCTGGTACGAGCAGTACTTC.

This clone has a single count. The CDR3 is CASNGGENIQYF. In DNA, the CDR3 is TGTGCCAGTAACGGGGGAGAAAACATTCAGTACTTC. J is TRBJ2-4 and V is TRBV28; D perhaps matches TRBD2 (6 bases). The germline gives CDR1 MDHEN, CDR2 SYDVKM. Trimming left V 9 bases short and J 5 bases short, with 11 bases between. This CDR3 has 12 residues.

This chain joins TRBV28 and TRBJ1-2, with D maybe TRBD1 (6 bases). Looked up from germline, CDR1 is MDHEN and CDR2 is SYDVKM. CDR3 length equals 15 residues. Trimming left V 2 bases short and J 7 bases short, with 17 bases between. The CDR3 bases are TGTGCCAGCAGTTTACTGTCAGGGGCAGTTGGTGGCTACACCTTC. Translation gives CASSLLSGAVGGYTF.

V usage is TRBV24-1 and J usage is TRBJ2-3, with a weak D call TRBD2 (5 bases). This CDR3 region has 14 residues. V was shortened by 4 bases and J by 6 bases, with 13 bases between the two germline ends. Per the germline V gene, CDR1 is KGHDR and CDR2 is SFDVKD. The CDR3 coding sequence is TGTGCCACCAGTGAGCGGGCCCCTTGGGATACGCAGTATTTT. Amino acids: CATSERAPWDTQYF.

V is TRBV27 and J is TRBJ1-2; no reliable D call. Trimming removed 6 bases at V and 0 bases at J, with 8 bases between. The V gene's germline CDR1 is MNHEY and CDR2 SMNVEV (reference sequence). CDR3 size: 13 residues. As DNA, the CDR3 is TGTGCCAGCAGGGCCTCCCCTAACTATGGCTACACCTTC. Amino acid sequence: CASRASPNYGYTF.

The chain employs TRBV5-4 and TRBJ1-2; D call uncertain. V shed 4 bases and J shed 0 bases, with 7 bases lying between them. Germline assignment: CDR1 SGHNT and CDR2 YYREEE (reference sequence). This CDR3 is 13 amino acids long. CDR3 sequence reads: CASSPPTNYGYTF. The CDR3 nucleotides are TGTGCCAGCAGCCCGCCCACTAACTATGGCTACACCTTC.

The V call is TRBV27, the J call TRBJ1-1; D might be TRBD1 (5 bases). This CDR3 has 16 amino acids. Germline lookup yields CDR1 MNHEY and CDR2 SMNVEV (reference sequence). V was cut by 9 bases and J by 9 bases, with 29 bases left in between. CDR3 in DNA: TGTGCCAGTTCCGCCCGGGGCCGGGGGGTCAATGTGCAAGCTTTCTTT. It is translated as CASSARGRGVNVQAFF.

The chain has TRBV19 and TRBJ2-2; perhaps D is TRBD1 or TRBD2 (5 bases each). Germline CDR1 and CDR2: LNHDA and SQIVND (reference sequence). The CDR3 has 13 residues. Trimming pared 5 bases from V and 7 bases from J, leaving 11 bases between. CDR3 DNA: TGTGCCAGTAGTGAGGGACGGATCGGGGAGCTGTTTTTT. Its protein is CASSEGRIGELFF.

The chain has TRBV20-1 and TRBJ2-1, with unresolved D. Germline V gene lookup returns CDR1 DFQATT and CDR2 SNEGSKA (reference sequence). This CDR3 region has 11 residues. Trimming took 3 bases from V and 10 from J, leaving 10 bases between them. CDR3 region: CSASSMGEQFF. The CDR3 DNA is TGCAGTGCTAGTAGCATGGGAGAGCAGTTCTTC.

The rearrangement uses TRBV5-1 and TRBJ1-6; weak D call: TRBD1 (5 bases). This CDR3 is 14 amino acids long. With 3 bases removed from V and 6 bases from J, the gap between germline ends came to 10 bases. CDR1 is SGHRS and CDR2 is YFSETQ in the germline V gene. As DNA, the CDR3 is TGCGCCAGCAGCTCAAAGGGACGTAATTCACCCCTCCACTTT. Translating it yields CASSSKGRNSPLHF. The entire variable domain, with the rest obtained from reference TRBV5-1 and TRBJ1-6, is as follows: KAGVTQTPRYLIKTRGQQVTLSCSPISGHRSVSWYQQTPGQGLQFLFEYFSETQRNKGNFPGRFSGRQFSNSRSEMNVSTLELGDSALYLCASSSKGRNSPLHFGNGTRLTVT.

The CDR3 loop is CASSWAPNGYTF. The CDR3 DNA follows: TGTGCCAGCAGTTGGGCCCCTAATGGCTACACCTTC. The J gene is TRBJ1-2, the V gene TRBV7-9; D remains unclear. The CDR3 covers 12 residues. Per germline, CDR1 SEHNR and CDR2 FQNEAQ (reference sequence). Between the trimmed V and J ends, which lost 6 bases and 6 bases, there was a span of 11 bases.

The chain employs TRBV6-5 and TRBJ1-2; 7 nucleotides match TRBD1. CDR3 length equals 12 residues. Germline values: CDR1 MNHEY, CDR2 SVGAGI. Trimming cost V 6 bases and J 7 bases; bases outside gene matches: 5. CDR3 protein: CASSFQGGGYTF. CDR3 sequence (DNA): TGTGCCAGCAGCTTCCAGGGGGGTGGCTACACCTTC.

The gene calls are TRBV20-1 and TRBJ2-5; D remains unclear. The CDR3 is 11 amino acids. Germline V gene data show CDR1 as DFQATT and CDR2 as SNEGSKA (reference sequence). V was cut by 5 bases and J by 0 bases, with 4 bases left in between. CDR3 protein: CSALYQETQYF. The CDR3 nucleotides read TGCAGTGCTTTGTACCAAGAGACCCAGTACTTC.

The rearrangement uses TRBV7-9 and TRBJ2-1; a possible D gene is TRBD1 (5 bases). V gave up 1 base and J gave up 3 bases, with 10 bases separating them. This CDR3 contains 15 residues. Germline V gene sequence: CDR1 SEHNR, CDR2 FQNEAQ (reference sequence). The CDR3 DNA is TGTGCCAGCAGCTTAGAAGGGGCCTACTACAATGAGCAGTTCTTC. Translated, it gives CASSLEGAYYNEQFF.

V is TRBV19 and J is TRBJ1-2; no definite D call. From germline, CDR1 is LNHDA and CDR2 SQIVND (reference sequence). V gave up 5 bases and J gave up 2 bases, with 6 bases separating them. This CDR3 has 12 residues. The CDR3 DNA is TGTGCCAGTAGTGCCGTGAACTATGGCTACACCTTC. Its translation: CASSAVNYGYTF.

The CDR3: CASRLDQGSGNTIYF. The CDR3 DNA reads as TGCGCCAGCAGGCTGGATCAGGGCTCTGGAAACACCATATATTTT. The genes are TRBV5-1 and TRBJ1-3, with D possibly TRBD1 on 5 matching bases. Germline values: CDR1 SGHRS, CDR2 YFSETQ. This CDR3 has 15 amino acids. Trimming stripped 5 bases from V and 0 bases from J, with 12 bases between.

V is TRBV18 and J is TRBJ2-2, with 7 bases that match TRBD2. Looked up from germline, CDR1 is KGHSH and CDR2 is LQKENI. V shed 5 bases and J 5 bases; nucleotides not matched to a gene: 11. The CDR3 loop spans 16 amino acids. The CDR3 DNA sequence: TGTGCCAGCTCAATCACGGCGGCTAGCGGTACCGGGGAGCTGTTTTTT. This sequence encodes CASSITAASGTGELFF.

The chain links TRBV3-1 (or the pseudogene TRBV3-2) to TRBJ2-3; 11 nucleotides align to TRBD2. With 4 bases clipped from V and 2 bases from J, the junction kept 14 bases outside the gene matches. Germline CDR1 LGHDT, CDR2 YNNKEL (reference sequence). This CDR3 comprises 19 residues. The CDR3 protein is CASSPKWRASGGSTDTQYF. The CDR3 DNA reads as TGTGCCAGCAGCCCGAAGTGGAGGGCTAGCGGGGGGTCCACAGATACGCAGTATTTT.

V usage is TRBV4-2 and J usage is TRBJ2-1; D perhaps matches TRBD2 (6 bases). Trimming pared 1 base from V and 9 bases from J, leaving 16 bases between. Germline CDR1 LGHNA, CDR2 YNFKEQ. CDR3 length: 15 residues. In DNA form, the CDR3 reads TGTGCCAGCAGCCAAGCGGGAGAGCTAGGGGTTGAGCAGTTCTTC. Encoded protein: CASSQAGELGVEQFF.